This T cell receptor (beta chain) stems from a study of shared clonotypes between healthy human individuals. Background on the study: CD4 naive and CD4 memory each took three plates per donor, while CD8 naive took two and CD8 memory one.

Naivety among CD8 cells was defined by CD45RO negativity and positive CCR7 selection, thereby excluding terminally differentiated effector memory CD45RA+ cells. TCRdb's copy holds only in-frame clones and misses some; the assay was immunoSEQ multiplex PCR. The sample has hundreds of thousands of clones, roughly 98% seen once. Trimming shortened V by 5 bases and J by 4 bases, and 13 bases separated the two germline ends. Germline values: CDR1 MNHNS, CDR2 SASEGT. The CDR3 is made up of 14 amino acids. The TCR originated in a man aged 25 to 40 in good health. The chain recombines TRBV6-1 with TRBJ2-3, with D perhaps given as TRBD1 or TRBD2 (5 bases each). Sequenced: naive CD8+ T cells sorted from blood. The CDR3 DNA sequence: TGTGCCAGCAGTTCTGAGGGGTTGGCAGATACGCAGTATTTT. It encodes CASSSEGLADTQYF.